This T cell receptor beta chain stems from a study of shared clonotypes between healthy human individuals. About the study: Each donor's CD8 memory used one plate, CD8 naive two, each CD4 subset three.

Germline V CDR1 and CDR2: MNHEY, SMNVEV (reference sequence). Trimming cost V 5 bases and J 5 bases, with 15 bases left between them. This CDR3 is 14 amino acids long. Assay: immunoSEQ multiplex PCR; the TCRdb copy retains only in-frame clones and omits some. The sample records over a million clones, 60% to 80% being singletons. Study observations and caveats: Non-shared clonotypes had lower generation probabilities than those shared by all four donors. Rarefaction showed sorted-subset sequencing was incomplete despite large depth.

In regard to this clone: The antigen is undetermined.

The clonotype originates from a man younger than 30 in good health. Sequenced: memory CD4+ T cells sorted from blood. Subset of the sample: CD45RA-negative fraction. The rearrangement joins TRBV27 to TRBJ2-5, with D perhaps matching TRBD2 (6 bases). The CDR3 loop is CASSQSWGGETQYF. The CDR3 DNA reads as TGTGCCAGCAGTCAAAGCTGGGGAGGTGAGACCCAGTACTTC.